A single sample gave rise to the 24 T cell receptor beta chains below, sequenced in a study of STAT5B mutations in CD4+ large granular lymphocyte leukemia. Sequenced by immunoSEQ multiplex PCR; TCRdb stores in-frame clones only, minus some. The table shows around 35,000 clones, with about 85% occurring only once. Source material: CD4+ T cells from blood buffy coats. These receptors came from a human donor in good health.

The chain carries TRBV5-4 and TRBJ2-4; 8 bases are shared with TRBD2. J lost 9 bases, V lost 0 bases, and 11 bases had no gene match. Germline-derived CDR1 and CDR2 are SGHNT and YYREEE (reference sequence). This CDR3 comprises 16 residues. CDR3 amino acids: CASSLGTSSEGGIQYF. The CDR3 bases are TGTGCCAGCAGCTTGGGGACTAGCTCTGAGGGGGGCATTCAGTACTTC.

This clone showed up just a few times. The chain links TRBV10-3 to TRBJ1-1; 7 nucleotides match TRBD1. V lost 2 bases to trimming and J lost 1 base; unmatched junction nucleotides: 7. Germline assignment: CDR1 ENHRY and CDR2 SYGVKD. The CDR3 contains 16 residues. The CDR3 is CAISEEGTVWNTEAFF. The CDR3 nucleotides read TGTGCCATCAGTGAGGAGGGGACAGTGTGGAACACTGAAGCTTTCTTT.

CDR3 nucleotides: TGTGCCAGCAGCCCTCAAGGGAGCTCCTACGAGCAGTACTTC. Its translation is CASSPQGSSYEQYF. V and J are TRBV7-2 and TRBJ2-7, with D perhaps TRBD2 (5 bases). The V end lost 5 bases, the J end lost 0 bases, and 11 bases lay between the germline ends. Germline-derived CDR1 and CDR2 are SGHTA and FQGNSA. The length of the CDR3 is 14 residues.

This clone is a singleton in its sample. The chain is built from TRBV7-2 and TRBJ2-7; maybe TRBD1 (5 bases). Looked up from germline, CDR1 is SGHTA and CDR2 is FQGNSA. The CDR3 consists of 19 residues. V lost 1 base, J lost 1 base, and 23 bases lay in between. CDR3 amino acids: CASSLESSPSRGNSYEQYF. DNA of the CDR3: TGTGCCAGCAGCTTAGAATCCTCACCGAGTAGGGGTAATTCCTACGAGCAGTACTTC.

CDR3 coding DNA: TGCGCCAGCAGTGCTGGACAGGGGGCTAACTATGGCTACACCTTC. Translating gives CASSAGQGANYGYTF. The chain recombines TRBV10-1 with TRBJ1-2, with 10 bases aligning to TRBD1. Trimming took 4 bases from V and 0 from J; bases not matched to a gene: 2. This CDR3 comprises 15 residues. From germline, CDR1 is WNHNN and CDR2 SYGVQD (reference sequence).

Worth noting for this clone: Other DNA variants within this sample encode the same CDR3. V usage is TRBV19 and J usage is TRBJ1-5; 9 bases map to TRBD1. CDR1 LNHDA and CDR2 SQIVND come from the germline V gene (reference sequence). CDR3 length: 14 amino acids. V trimming: 6 bases; J trimming: 4 bases; junction bases outside the gene matches: 4. The CDR3 reads CASRSGTGNQPQHF. As DNA, the CDR3 is TGTGCCAGTAGGTCCGGGACAGGGAATCAGCCCCAGCATTTT.

V is TRBV28 and J is TRBJ1-4, with D perhaps matching TRBD1 (5 bases). V lost 5 bases, J lost 5 bases, and 12 bases lay in between. The germline gives CDR1 MDHEN, CDR2 SYDVKM. The length of the CDR3 is 14 residues. CDR3 in amino acids: CASSGAITNEKLFF. The CDR3 nucleotides read TGTGCCAGCAGTGGGGCCATTACAAATGAAAAACTGTTTTTT.

The rearrangement uses TRBV19 and TRBJ1-3; the D is unclear. Germline V gives CDR1 LNHDA, CDR2 SQIVND (reference sequence). The length of the CDR3 is 15 residues. V lost 3 bases to trimming and J lost 0 bases, with 9 bases between them. The DNA for the CDR3 is TGTGCCAGTAGTATTGGTGGGAACTCTGGAAACACCATATATTTT. Translation gives CASSIGGNSGNTIYF. Supplemented by reference TRBV19 and TRBJ1-3, the full variable domain reads DGGITQSPKYLFRKEGQNVTLSCEQNLNHDAMYWYRQDPGQGLRLIYYSQIVNDFQKGDIAEGYSVSREKKESFPLTVTSAQKNPTAFYLCASSIGGNSGNTIYFGEGSWLTVV.

The rearrangement uses TRBV5-4 and TRBJ2-7, with 10 bases that match TRBD2. The CDR3 runs 15 residues. Germline loops: CDR1 SGHNT, CDR2 YYREEE (reference sequence). Trimming cost V 1 base and J 4 bases; bases outside gene matches: 5. This chain's CDR3 is CASSLTSGIGYEQYF. The CDR3 DNA reads TGTGCCAGCAGCTTGACTAGCGGGATTGGGTACGAGCAGTACTTC.

This clone was counted once. This sequence joins TRBV5-1 and TRBJ2-1; D assignment may be TRBD1 or TRBD2 (6 bases each). This CDR3 has 18 amino acids. Trimming took off 0 bases at V and 6 bases at J, with 22 bases between the two ends. Germline V CDR1 and CDR2: SGHRS, YFSETQ. CDR3 DNA sequence: TGCGCCAGCAGCTTGGAGGGACGTGCGGGGACATGGGGCAATGAGCAGTTCTTC. Its translation is CASSLEGRAGTWGNEQFF.

This chain links TRBV28 with TRBJ1-2; 9 nucleotides align to TRBD1. With V trimmed by 10 bases and J by 7 bases, 7 bases remained unmatched. CDR1 and CDR2 (germline): MDHEN, SYDVKM. CDR3 length: 12 amino acids. The CDR3 here is CATIQGAGGYTF. CDR3 DNA: TGTGCCACCATACAGGGGGCAGGTGGCTACACCTTC.

This chain uses TRBV4-3 with TRBJ1-5; no clear D. Trimming cost V 0 bases and J 7 bases, with 7 bases left between them. The length of the CDR3 is 13 residues. From germline, CDR1 is LGHNA and CDR2 YSLEER. The CDR3 sequence: CASSQDLQQPQHF. DNA for the CDR3: TGCGCCAGCAGCCAAGATCTCCAGCAGCCCCAGCATTTT.

This chain joins TRBV6-1 and TRBJ2-1, with TRBD2 matching over 11 bases. This CDR3 has 16 amino acids. V lost 2 bases and J lost 3; bases outside the gene matches: 3. Germline CDR1 MNHNS, CDR2 SASEGT. The CDR3 DNA reads as TGTGCCAGCAGTGAATTAGCGGGAGGGCGCTACAATGAGCAGTTCTTC. This sequence encodes CASSELAGGRYNEQFF.

V usage is TRBV4-3 and J usage is TRBJ2-4; TRBD2 might be the D (5 bases). Germline V gene lookup returns CDR1 LGHNA and CDR2 YSLEER. V was pared by 0 bases and J by 3 bases, with 18 bases between. The CDR3 totals 18 residues. This chain's CDR3 is CASSQDHADLRVKNIQYF. Here the CDR3 DNA reads TGCGCCAGCAGCCAAGACCACGCCGATCTGAGGGTCAAAAACATTCAGTACTTC.

The rearrangement links TRBV7-9 to TRBJ2-1; unclear D gene. V was shortened by 1 base and J by 3 bases, with 4 bases between the two germline ends. This CDR3 is built from 13 residues. Germline CDR1 is SEHNR and CDR2 is FQNEAQ (reference sequence). Written as DNA, the CDR3 is TGTGCCAGCAGCTTAGGGTACTACAATGAGCAGTTCTTC. Translation: CASSLGYYNEQFF.

This clone was detected only once. V is TRBV5-4 and J is TRBJ2-5; no definite D call. V was shortened by 0 bases and J by 4 bases, with 10 bases between the two germline ends. CDR1 SGHNT and CDR2 YYREEE come from the germline V gene (reference sequence). The CDR3 is made up of 14 amino acids. The CDR3 coding sequence is TGTGCCAGCAGCTTGGATAGCTTAGGAGAGACCCAGTACTTC. Protein: CASSLDSLGETQYF. The whole variable domain, remainder taken from reference TRBV5-4 and TRBJ2-5, is ETGVTQSPTHLIKTRGQQVTLRCSSQSGHNTVSWYQQALGQGPQFIFQYYREEENGRGNFPPRFSGLQFPNYSSELNVNALELDDSALYLCASSLDSLGETQYFGPGTRLLVL.

This chain connects TRBV28 to TRBJ2-7; maybe TRBD2 (6 bases). Trimming left V 6 bases short and J 4 bases short, with 19 bases between. CDR1 is MDHEN, CDR2 SYDVKM, per germline. The CDR3 is 15 amino acids. CDR3 sequence (DNA): TGTGCCAGCAGCTTCCGGGGAGGTCCGCGGTACGAGCAGTACTTC. Encoded protein: CASSFRGGPRYEQYF.

The CDR3 coding sequence is TGTGCCAGTAGTATATCTCAGCGGCAGGGAGGGTTCTACGAGCAGTACTTC. Protein product: CASSISQRQGGFYEQYF. This sequence joins TRBV19 and TRBJ2-7; 7 nucleotides line up with TRBD2. The CDR3 loop spans 17 amino acids. Trimming cost V 2 bases and J 3 bases; bases outside gene matches: 13. Germline lookup yields CDR1 LNHDA and CDR2 SQIVND (reference sequence).

The chain links TRBV15 to TRBJ2-7, with TRBD2 as a possible D gene (5 bases). Germline-derived CDR1 and CDR2 are LNHNV and YYDKDF (reference sequence). The CDR3 loop spans 14 amino acids. V was trimmed by 3 bases and J by 2 bases, leaving 11 bases between them. This chain's CDR3 is CATSSGIGAYEQYF. The CDR3 DNA reads TGTGCCACCAGCAGCGGGATAGGAGCCTACGAGCAGTACTTC.

The chain's CDR3 is CASSQTPSAEGYGYTF. DNA for the CDR3: TGTGCCAGCAGTCAAACCCCATCGGCCGAGGGCTATGGCTACACCTTC. The chain recombines TRBV7-2 with TRBJ1-2; D is unresolved. This CDR3 spans 16 amino acids. CDR1 and CDR2 from the germline V gene are SGHTA and FQGNSA. V was trimmed by 6 bases and J by 4 bases, leaving 21 bases between them. The full variable domain, its missing parts supplied by reference TRBV7-2 and TRBJ1-2, is GAGVSQSPSNKVTEKGKDVELRCDPISGHTALYWYRQSLGQGLEFLIYFQGNSAPDKSGLPSDRFSAERTGGSVSTLTIQRTQQEDSAVYLCASSQTPSAEGYGYTFGSGTRLTVV.

The rearrangement uses TRBV5-8 and TRBJ1-5, with a possible D match to TRBD1 (5 bases). This CDR3 comprises 14 residues. Germline values: CDR1 SGHTS, CDR2 YDEGEE. Trimming removed 2 bases from V and 10 bases from J, with 16 bases in between. CDR3 nucleotide sequence: TGTGCCAGCAGCTTCGTGGTGCGGGGGACTCCCCAGCATTTT. Protein sequence: CASSFVVRGTPQHF.

The genes are TRBV7-9 and TRBJ2-2; TRBD1 or TRBD2 may be the D gene (5 bases each). The CDR3 is 15 amino acids. CDR1 and CDR2 (germline): SEHNR, FQNEAQ (reference sequence). The V end was cut by 0 bases, the J end by 5 bases, with 10 bases between. The CDR3 DNA reads TGTGCCAGCAGCTTAGCAGCGGCAGGGACCGGGGAGCTGTTTTTT. Residues: CASSLAAAGTGELFF.

In DNA form, the CDR3 reads TGTGCCAGCAGCTTAGTAGTTCGGTCCCAAGAGACCCAGTACTTC. Protein product: CASSLVVRSQETQYF. The chain combines TRBV11-2 with TRBJ2-5; D not certain. This CDR3 region has 15 residues. V was trimmed by 1 base and J by 1 base, leaving 10 bases between them. CDR1 is SGHAT and CDR2 is FQNNGV in the germline V gene.

The chain has TRBV5-4 and TRBJ1-4; D is possibly TRBD1 (6 bases). Trimming left V 2 bases short and J 8 bases short, with 7 bases between. In germline, CDR1 is SGHNT, CDR2 YYREEE (reference sequence). The CDR3 totals 12 residues. In DNA, the CDR3 is TGTGCCAGCAGCTTAACAGGGGAAAAACTGTTTTTT. Encoded protein: CASSLTGEKLFF.